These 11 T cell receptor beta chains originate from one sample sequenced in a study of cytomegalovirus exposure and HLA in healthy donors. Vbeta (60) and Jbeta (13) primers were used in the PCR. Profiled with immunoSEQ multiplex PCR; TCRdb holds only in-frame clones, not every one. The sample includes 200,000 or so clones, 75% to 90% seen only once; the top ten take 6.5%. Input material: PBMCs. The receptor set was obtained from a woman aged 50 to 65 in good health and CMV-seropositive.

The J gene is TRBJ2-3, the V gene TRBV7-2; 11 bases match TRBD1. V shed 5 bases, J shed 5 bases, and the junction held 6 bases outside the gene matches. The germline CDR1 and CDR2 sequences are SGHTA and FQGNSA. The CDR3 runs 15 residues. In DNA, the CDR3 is TGTGCCAGCAGCCTGGGACAGGGGGTTAGAGATACGCAGTATTTT. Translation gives CASSLGQGVRDTQYF.

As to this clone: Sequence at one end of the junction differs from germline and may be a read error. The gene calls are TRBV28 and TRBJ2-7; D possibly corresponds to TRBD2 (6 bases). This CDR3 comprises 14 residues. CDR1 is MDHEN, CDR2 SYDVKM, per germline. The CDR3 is CVSRRDGSSYEQYF. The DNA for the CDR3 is TGTGTCAGCAGGAGAGACGGGAGCTCCTACGAGCAGTACTTC.

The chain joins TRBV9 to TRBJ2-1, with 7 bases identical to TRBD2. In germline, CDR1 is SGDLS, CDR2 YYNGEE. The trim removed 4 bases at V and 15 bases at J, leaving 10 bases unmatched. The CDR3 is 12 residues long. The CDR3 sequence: CASSPGGGNPFF. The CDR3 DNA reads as TGTGCCAGCAGCCCCGGGGGAGGGAACCCGTTCTTC. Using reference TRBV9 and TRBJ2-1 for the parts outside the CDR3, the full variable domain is DSGVTQTPKHLITATGQRVTLRCSPRSGDLSVYWYQQSLDQGLQFLIQYYNGEERAKGNILERFSAQQFPDLHSELNLSSLELGDSALYFCASSPGGGNPFFGPGTRLTVL.

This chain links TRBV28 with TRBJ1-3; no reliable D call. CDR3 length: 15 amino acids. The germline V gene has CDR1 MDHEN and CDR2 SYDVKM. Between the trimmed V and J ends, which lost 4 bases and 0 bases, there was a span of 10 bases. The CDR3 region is CASSSPPYSGNTIYF. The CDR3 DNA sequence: TGTGCCAGCAGTTCCCCCCCGTACTCTGGAAACACCATATATTTT.

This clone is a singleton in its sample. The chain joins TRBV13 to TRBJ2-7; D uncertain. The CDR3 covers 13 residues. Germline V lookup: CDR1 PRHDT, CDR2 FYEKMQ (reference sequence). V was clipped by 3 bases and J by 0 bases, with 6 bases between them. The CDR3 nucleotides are TGTGCCAGCAGCTTTCGAGCCTCCTACGAGCAGTACTTC. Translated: CASSFRASYEQYF.

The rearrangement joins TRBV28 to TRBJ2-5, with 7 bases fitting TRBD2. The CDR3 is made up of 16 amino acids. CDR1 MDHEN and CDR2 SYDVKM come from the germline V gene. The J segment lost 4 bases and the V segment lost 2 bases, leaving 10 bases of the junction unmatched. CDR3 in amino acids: CASSLGAGVRGETQYF. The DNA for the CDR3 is TGTGCCAGCAGTTTAGGGGCGGGGGTCCGGGGAGAGACCCAGTACTTC.

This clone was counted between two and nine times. The CDR3 DNA is TGCGCCAGCAGCCAAGACCTCAGATTCTATGGCTACACCTTC. Translating it yields CASSQDLRFYGYTF. The chain has TRBV4-1 and TRBJ1-2; D remains unclear. Per germline, CDR1 MGHRA and CDR2 YSYEKL. The CDR3 is 14 residues long. V shed 0 bases and J shed 4 bases, with 9 bases lying between them.

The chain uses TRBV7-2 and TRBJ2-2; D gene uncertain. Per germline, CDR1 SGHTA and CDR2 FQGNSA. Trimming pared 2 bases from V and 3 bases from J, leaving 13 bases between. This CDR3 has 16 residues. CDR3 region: CASSLLSTLDTGELFF. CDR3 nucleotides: TGTGCCAGCAGCTTACTTTCTACCCTCGACACCGGGGAGCTGTTTTTT.

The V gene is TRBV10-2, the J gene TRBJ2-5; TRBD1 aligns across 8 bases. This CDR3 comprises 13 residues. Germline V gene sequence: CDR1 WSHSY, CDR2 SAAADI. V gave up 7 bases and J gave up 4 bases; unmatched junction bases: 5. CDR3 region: CASNRQGPETQYF. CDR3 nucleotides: TGCGCCAGCAACCGACAGGGGCCAGAGACCCAGTACTTC.

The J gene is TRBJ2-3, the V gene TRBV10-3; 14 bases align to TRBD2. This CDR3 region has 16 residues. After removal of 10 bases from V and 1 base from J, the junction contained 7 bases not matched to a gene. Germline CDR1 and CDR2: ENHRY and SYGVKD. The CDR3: CATTGLAGVRTDTQYF. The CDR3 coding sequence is TGTGCCACCACGGGACTAGCGGGAGTGCGCACAGATACGCAGTATTTT.

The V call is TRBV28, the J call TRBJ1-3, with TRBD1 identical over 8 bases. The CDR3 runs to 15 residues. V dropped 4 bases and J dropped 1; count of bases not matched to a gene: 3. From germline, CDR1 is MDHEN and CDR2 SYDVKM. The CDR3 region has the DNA TGTGCCAGCAGTTCCGACAGGGGTTCTGGAAACACCATATATTTT. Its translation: CASSSDRGSGNTIYF.